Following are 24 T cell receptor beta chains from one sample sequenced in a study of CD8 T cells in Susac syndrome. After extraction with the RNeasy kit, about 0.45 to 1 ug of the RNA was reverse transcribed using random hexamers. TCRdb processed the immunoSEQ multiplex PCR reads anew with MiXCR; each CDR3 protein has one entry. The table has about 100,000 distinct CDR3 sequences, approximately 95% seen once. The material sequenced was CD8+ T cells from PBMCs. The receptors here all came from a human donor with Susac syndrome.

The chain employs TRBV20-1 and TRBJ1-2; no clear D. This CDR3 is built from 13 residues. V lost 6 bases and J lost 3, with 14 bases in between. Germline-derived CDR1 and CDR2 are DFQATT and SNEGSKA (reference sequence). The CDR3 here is CSALPHGHYGYTF. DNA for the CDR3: TGCAGTGCCCTCCCACACGGCCACTATGGCTACACCTTC.

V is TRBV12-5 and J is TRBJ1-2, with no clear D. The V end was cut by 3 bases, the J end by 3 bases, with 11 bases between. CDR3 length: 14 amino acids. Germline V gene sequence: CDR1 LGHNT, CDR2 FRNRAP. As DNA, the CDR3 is TGTGCTAGTGGTTTCGGGGATCTTGACTATGGCTACACCTTC. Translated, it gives CASGFGDLDYGYTF.

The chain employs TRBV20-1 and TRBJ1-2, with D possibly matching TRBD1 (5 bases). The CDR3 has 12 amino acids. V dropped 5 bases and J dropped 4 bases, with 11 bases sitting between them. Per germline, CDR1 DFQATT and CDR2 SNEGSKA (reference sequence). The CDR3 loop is CSAYGGGYGYTF. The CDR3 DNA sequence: TGCAGTGCTTACGGGGGTGGCTATGGCTACACCTTC.

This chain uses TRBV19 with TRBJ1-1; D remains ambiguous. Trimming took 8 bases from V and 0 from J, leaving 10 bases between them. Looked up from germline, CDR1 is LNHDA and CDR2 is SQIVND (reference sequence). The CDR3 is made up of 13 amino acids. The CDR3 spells CASRGSMNTEAFF. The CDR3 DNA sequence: TGTGCCAGTCGAGGGTCCATGAACACTGAAGCTTTCTTT.

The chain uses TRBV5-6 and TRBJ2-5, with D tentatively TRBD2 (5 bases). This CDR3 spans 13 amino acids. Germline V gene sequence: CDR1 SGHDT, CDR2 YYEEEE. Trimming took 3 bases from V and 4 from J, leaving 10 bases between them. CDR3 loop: CASSSGLPETQYF. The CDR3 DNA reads TGTGCCAGCAGCTCAGGACTGCCAGAGACCCAGTACTTC. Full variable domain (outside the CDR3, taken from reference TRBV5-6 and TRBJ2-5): DAGVTQSPTHLIKTRGQQVTLRCSPKSGHDTVSWYQQALGQGPQFIFQYYEEEERQRGNFPDRFSGHQFPNYSSELNVNALLLGDSALYLCASSSGLPETQYFGPGTRLLVL.

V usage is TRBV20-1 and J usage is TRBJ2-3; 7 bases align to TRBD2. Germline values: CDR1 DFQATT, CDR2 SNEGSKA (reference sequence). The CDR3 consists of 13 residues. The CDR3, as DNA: TGCAGCCGAACCAGACTAGCCACAGATACGCAGTATTTT. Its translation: CSRTRLATDTQYF.

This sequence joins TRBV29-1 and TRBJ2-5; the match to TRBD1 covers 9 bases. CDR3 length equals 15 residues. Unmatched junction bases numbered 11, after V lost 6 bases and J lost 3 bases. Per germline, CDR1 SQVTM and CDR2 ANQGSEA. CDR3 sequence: CSVPRRDRGKETQYF. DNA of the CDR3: TGCAGCGTCCCACGGCGAGACAGGGGGAAAGAGACCCAGTACTTC. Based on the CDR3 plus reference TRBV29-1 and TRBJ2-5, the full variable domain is SAVISQKPSRDICQRGTSLTIQCQVDSQVTMMFWYRQQPGQSLTLIATANQGSEATYESGFVIDKFPISRPNLTFSTLTVSNMSPEDSSIYLCSVPRRDRGKETQYFGPGTRLLVL.

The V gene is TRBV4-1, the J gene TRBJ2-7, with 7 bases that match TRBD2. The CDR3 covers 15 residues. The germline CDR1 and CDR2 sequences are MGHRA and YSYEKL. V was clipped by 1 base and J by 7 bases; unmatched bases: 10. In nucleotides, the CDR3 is TGCGCCAGCAGCCAAGCACCGCGGGGGTCTTGGGAGCAGTACTTC. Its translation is CASSQAPRGSWEQYF.

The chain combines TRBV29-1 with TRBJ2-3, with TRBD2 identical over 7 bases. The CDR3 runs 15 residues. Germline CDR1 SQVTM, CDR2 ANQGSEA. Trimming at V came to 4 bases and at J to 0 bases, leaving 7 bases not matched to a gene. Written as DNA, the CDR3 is TGCAGCGTTGCCATGGGAGGGCAGAGCACAGATACGCAGTATTTT. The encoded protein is CSVAMGGQSTDTQYF.

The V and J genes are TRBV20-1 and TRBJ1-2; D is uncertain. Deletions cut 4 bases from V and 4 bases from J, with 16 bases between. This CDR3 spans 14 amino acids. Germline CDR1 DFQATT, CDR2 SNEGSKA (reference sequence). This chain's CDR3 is CSAMGMSSPYGYTF. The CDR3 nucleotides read TGCAGTGCTATGGGTATGAGTTCCCCCTATGGCTACACCTTC.

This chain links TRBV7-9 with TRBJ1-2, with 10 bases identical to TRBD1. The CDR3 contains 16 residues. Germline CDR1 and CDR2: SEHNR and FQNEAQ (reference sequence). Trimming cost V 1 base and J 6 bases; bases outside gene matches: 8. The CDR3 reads CASSLGRTGGKNGYTF. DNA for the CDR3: TGTGCCAGCAGCTTAGGTCGGACAGGGGGGAAGAATGGCTACACCTTC.

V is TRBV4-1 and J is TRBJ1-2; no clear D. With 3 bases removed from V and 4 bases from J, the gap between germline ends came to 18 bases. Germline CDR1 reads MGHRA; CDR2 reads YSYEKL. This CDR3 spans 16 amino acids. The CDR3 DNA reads TGCGCCAGCAGCCACCAGCGGGGAGAGGCGGGCTATGGCTACACCTTC. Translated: CASSHQRGEAGYGYTF.

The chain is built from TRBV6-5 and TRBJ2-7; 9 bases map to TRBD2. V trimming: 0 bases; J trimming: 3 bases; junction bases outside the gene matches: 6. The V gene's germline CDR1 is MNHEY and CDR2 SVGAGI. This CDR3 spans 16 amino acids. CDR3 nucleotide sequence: TGTGCCAGCAGTTACTCGGCGGGAGGGCCAAACTACGAGCAGTACTTC. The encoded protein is CASSYSAGGPNYEQYF.

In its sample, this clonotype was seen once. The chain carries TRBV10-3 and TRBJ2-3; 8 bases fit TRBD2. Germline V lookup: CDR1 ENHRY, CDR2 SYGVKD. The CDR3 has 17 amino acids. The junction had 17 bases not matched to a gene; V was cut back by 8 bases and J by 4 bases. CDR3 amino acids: CAIPRRPQAGVPDTQYF. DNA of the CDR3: TGTGCCATCCCTCGCCGGCCCCAAGCGGGAGTTCCAGATACGCAGTATTTT.

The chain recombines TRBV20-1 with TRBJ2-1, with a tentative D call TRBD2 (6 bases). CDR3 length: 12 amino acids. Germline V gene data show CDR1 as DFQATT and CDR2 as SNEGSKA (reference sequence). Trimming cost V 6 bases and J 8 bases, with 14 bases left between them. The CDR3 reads CSALLARDEQFF. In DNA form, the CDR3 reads TGCAGTGCCCTGCTAGCGCGGGATGAGCAGTTCTTC.

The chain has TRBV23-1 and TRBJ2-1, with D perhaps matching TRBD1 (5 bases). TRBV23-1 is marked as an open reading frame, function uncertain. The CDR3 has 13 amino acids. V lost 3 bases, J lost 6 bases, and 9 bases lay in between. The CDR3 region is CASSHRQGNEQFF. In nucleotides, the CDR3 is TGCGCCAGCAGTCATAGGCAGGGCAATGAGCAGTTCTTC.

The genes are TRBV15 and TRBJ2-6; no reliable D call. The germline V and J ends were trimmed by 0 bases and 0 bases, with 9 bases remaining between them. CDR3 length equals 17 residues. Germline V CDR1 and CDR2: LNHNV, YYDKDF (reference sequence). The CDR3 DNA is TGTGCCACCAGCAGAGATCTCCTCAGCTCTGGGGCCAACGTCCTGACTTTC. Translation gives CATSRDLLSSGANVLTF.

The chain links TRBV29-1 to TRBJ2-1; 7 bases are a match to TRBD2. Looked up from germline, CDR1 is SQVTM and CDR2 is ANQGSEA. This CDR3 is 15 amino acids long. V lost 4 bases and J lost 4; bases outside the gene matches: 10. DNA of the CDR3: TGCAGCGTTGCCCTAGCGGAGACTTATTACAATGAGCAGTTCTTC. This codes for CSVALAETYYNEQFF.

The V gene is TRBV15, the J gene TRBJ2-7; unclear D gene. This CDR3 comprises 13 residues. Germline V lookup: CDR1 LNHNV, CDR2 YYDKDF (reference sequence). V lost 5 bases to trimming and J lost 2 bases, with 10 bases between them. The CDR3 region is CATSLRRTYEQYF. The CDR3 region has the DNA TGTGCCACCAGCCTTCGACGGACCTACGAGCAGTACTTC.

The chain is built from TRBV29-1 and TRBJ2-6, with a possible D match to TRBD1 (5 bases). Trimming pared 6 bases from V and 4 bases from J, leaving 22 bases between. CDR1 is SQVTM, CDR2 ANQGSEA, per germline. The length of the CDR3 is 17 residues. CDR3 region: CSVRTRSFYLGANVLTF. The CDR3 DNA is TGCAGCGTGAGGACACGGTCGTTTTACTTAGGGGCCAACGTCCTGACTTTC.

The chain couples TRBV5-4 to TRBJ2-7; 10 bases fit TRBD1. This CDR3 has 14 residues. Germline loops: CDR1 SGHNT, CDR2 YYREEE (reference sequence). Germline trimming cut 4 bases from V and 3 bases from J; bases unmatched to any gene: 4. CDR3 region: CASSLDRGVYEQYF. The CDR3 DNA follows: TGTGCCAGCAGCCTGGACAGGGGGGTCTACGAGCAGTACTTC.

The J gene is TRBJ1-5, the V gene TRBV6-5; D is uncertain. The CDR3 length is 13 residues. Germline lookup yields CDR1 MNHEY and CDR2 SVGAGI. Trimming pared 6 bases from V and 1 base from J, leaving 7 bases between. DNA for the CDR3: TGTGCCAGCAGACGGATGAGCAATCAGCCCCAGCATTTT. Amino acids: CASRRMSNQPQHF.

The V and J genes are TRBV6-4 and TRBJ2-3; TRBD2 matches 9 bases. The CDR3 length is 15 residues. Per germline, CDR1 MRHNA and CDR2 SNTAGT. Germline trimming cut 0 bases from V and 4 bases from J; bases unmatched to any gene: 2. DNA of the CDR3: TGTGCCAGCAGTGACTCTAGCGGGAGCGCAGATACGCAGTATTTT. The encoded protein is CASSDSSGSADTQYF.

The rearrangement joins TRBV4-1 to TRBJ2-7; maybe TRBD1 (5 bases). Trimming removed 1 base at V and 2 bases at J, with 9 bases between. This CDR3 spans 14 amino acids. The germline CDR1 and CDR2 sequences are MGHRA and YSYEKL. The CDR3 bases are TGCGCCAGCAGCCAAGCAACAGGACCCTACGAGCAGTACTTC. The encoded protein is CASSQATGPYEQYF.